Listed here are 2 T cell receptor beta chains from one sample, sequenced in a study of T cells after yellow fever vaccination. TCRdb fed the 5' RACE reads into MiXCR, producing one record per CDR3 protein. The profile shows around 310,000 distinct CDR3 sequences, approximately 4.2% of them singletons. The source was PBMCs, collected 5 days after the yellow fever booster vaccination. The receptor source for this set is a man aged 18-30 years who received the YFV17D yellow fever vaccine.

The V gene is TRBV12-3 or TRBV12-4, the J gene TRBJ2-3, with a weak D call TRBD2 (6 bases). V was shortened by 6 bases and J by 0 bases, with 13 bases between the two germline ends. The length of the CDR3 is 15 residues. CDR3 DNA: TGTGCCAGCAGCTCCGGGACTTGGAGCACAGATACGCAGTATTTT. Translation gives CASSSGTWSTDTQYF.

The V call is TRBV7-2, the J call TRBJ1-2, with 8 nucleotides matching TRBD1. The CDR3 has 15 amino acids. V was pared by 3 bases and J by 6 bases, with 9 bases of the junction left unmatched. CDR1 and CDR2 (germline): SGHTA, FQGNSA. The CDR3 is CASSLQKDRANGYTF. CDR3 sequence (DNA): TGTGCCAGCAGCTTGCAAAAGGACAGGGCAAATGGCTACACCTTC.